Presented here are 27 T cell receptor beta chains from one specimen sequenced in a study of cytomegalovirus exposure and HLA in healthy donors. With 60 Vbeta and 13 Jbeta primers, the PCR was carried out. The table came from immunoSEQ multiplex PCR; TCRdb's copy has only in-frame clones and leaves some out. The sample holds 70,000 to 85,000 clones; about 68% are singletons and the top ten take over 8%. The specimen was PBMCs. Every receptor here comes from a man aged 40-55 years in good health and CMV-seropositive.

The V and J genes are TRBV6-1 and TRBJ2-7; TRBD1 matches 7 bases. With 6 bases clipped from V and 0 bases from J, the junction kept 5 bases outside the gene matches. Germline CDR1 is MNHNS and CDR2 is SASEGT. This CDR3 contains 14 residues. As DNA, the CDR3 is TGTGCCAGCAGGGGGGCAGGGGGCTCCTACGAGCAGTACTTC. Protein: CASRGAGGSYEQYF.

The chain joins TRBV9 to TRBJ2-3; 13 bases fit TRBD2. Unmatched junction bases numbered 4, after V lost 4 bases and J lost 2 bases. The CDR3 sequence is 16 residues long. From germline, CDR1 is SGDLS and CDR2 YYNGEE. The CDR3 DNA reads TGTGCCAGCAGCAAGGGACTAGCGGGGTTCACAGATACGCAGTATTTT. Its protein is CASSKGLAGFTDTQYF.

This clone has only one observation. V gene TRBV5-6 combines with J gene TRBJ2-2; D unclear. V lost 0 bases and J lost 5, with 8 bases in between. CDR3 length: 14 residues. Germline CDR1 and CDR2: SGHDT and YYEEEE. CDR3 loop: CASSLGQVTGELFF. In DNA, the CDR3 is TGTGCCAGCAGCTTGGGGCAGGTGACCGGGGAGCTGTTTTTT.

The rearrangement joins TRBV7-2 to TRBJ2-3, with D unclear. CDR3 size: 15 residues. The ends were cut back, 0 bases at V and 3 bases at J, with 10 bases in the middle. The germline V gene encodes CDR1 SGHTA and CDR2 FQGNSA. The CDR3 sequence: CASSLAGARTDTQYF. CDR3 DNA sequence: TGTGCCAGCAGCTTAGCGGGTGCTAGAACAGATACGCAGTATTTT.

This clone has a handful of counts. The chain carries TRBV29-1 and TRBJ2-3; 9 nucleotides line up with TRBD2. There are 12 residues in the CDR3. Germline CDR1 SQVTM, CDR2 ANQGSEA. V shed 6 bases and J 4 bases; nucleotides not matched to a gene: 2. CDR3 nucleotides: TGCAGCGTGACTAGCGGCCCAGATACGCAGTATTTT. Translation: CSVTSGPDTQYF.

The rearrangement uses TRBV14 and TRBJ2-3; the D is unclear. V was pared by 3 bases and J by 1 base, with 11 bases between. CDR3 size: 15 residues. Germline CDR1 is SGHDN and CDR2 is FVKESK. The CDR3 DNA sequence: TGTGCCAGCAGCCACCTCGAAGAGCGCACAGATACGCAGTATTTT. Its translation is CASSHLEERTDTQYF.

V and J are TRBV6-6 and TRBJ1-1, with D maybe TRBD1 (6 bases). CDR3 length equals 14 residues. With 7 bases removed from V and 1 base from J, the gap between germline ends came to 13 bases. CDR1 MNHNY and CDR2 SVGAGI come from the germline V gene (reference sequence). DNA for the CDR3: TGTGCCAGCACCTCACGGGGACAGAACACTGAAGCTTTCTTT. Translated, it gives CASTSRGQNTEAFF.

This clone is a singleton in its sample. V is TRBV28 and J is TRBJ1-2; the D gene is possibly TRBD1 (6 bases). The CDR3 spans 14 residues. V lost 11 bases and J lost 0, with 16 bases in between. In germline, CDR1 is MDHEN, CDR2 SYDVKM. DNA for the CDR3: TGTGCCGGGCAGGGGACCAACGCTAACTATGGCTACACCTTC. It translates to CAGQGTNANYGYTF.

The chain links TRBV7-2 to TRBJ1-4, with D hard to call. This CDR3 contains 16 residues. CDR1 is SGHTA and CDR2 is FQGNSA in the germline V gene. V lost 0 bases and J 1 base, leaving 9 bases between the germline ends. The CDR3 DNA is TGTGCCAGCAGCTTAGCGGTGACAAGAACTAATGAAAAACTGTTTTTT. As protein: CASSLAVTRTNEKLFF.

The chain carries TRBV7-9 and TRBJ2-3, with TRBD2 identical over 9 bases. Germline CDR1 is SEHNR and CDR2 is FQNEAQ (reference sequence). V lost 3 bases and J lost 5; bases outside the gene matches: 6. There are 15 residues in the CDR3. The CDR3: CASSFVAGAIDTQYF. In DNA, the CDR3 is TGTGCCAGCAGCTTTGTAGCGGGGGCAATAGATACGCAGTATTTT.

V gene TRBV15 combines with J gene TRBJ2-1, with a tentative D call TRBD2 (6 bases). This CDR3 region has 15 residues. The germline V gene has CDR1 LNHNV and CDR2 YYDKDF (reference sequence). V lost 0 bases to trimming and J lost 2 bases, with 8 bases between them. Here the CDR3 DNA reads TGTGCCACCAGCAGAGATGGGACTGCCTACAATGAGCAGTTCTTC. Protein product: CATSRDGTAYNEQFF.

This chain connects TRBV10-3 to TRBJ2-7; no reliable D call. The length of the CDR3 is 11 residues. Trimming stripped 0 bases from V and 9 bases from J, with 6 bases between. From germline, CDR1 is ENHRY and CDR2 SYGVKD. For the CDR3, the DNA is TGTGCCATCAGTGAGTCGGTCGGGCAGTACTTC. Its translation is CAISESVGQYF.

The chain carries TRBV28 and TRBJ1-5, with D unresolved. The CDR3 has 15 amino acids. Germline lookup yields CDR1 MDHEN and CDR2 SYDVKM. Trimming pared 6 bases from V and 0 bases from J, leaving 12 bases between. In DNA form, the CDR3 reads TGTGCCAGCAGCTCCCCCCACTATAGCAATCAGCCCCAGCATTTT. This encodes CASSSPHYSNQPQHF.

The gene calls are TRBV6-5 and TRBJ1-2; 7 nucleotides match TRBD1. The V and J ends lost 2 bases and 14 bases, in that order; junction bases with no gene match: 11. Germline V gene sequence: CDR1 MNHEY, CDR2 SVGAGI. This CDR3 contains 13 residues. CDR3 sequence (DNA): TGTGCCAGCAGTTACGCGACAGGGTTAATCCAAACCTTC. Translated: CASSYATGLIQTF.

V usage is TRBV7-9 and J usage is TRBJ1-1; TRBD1 might be the D (5 bases). V lost 5 bases, J lost 9 bases, and 13 bases lay in between. This CDR3 is 12 amino acids long. The V gene's germline CDR1 is SEHNR and CDR2 FQNEAQ (reference sequence). This CDR3 reads CASSPWGGKAFF. CDR3 DNA sequence: TGTGCCAGCAGCCCGTGGGGGGGGAAAGCTTTCTTT.

The chain uses TRBV5-4 and TRBJ2-5; D is undetermined. Trimming removed 0 bases at V and 3 bases at J, with 3 bases between. CDR1 is SGHNT and CDR2 is YYREEE in the germline V gene (reference sequence). CDR3 length equals 12 residues. CDR3 nucleotide sequence: TGTGCCAGCAGCTTGGCCAAAGAGACCCAGTACTTC. Translated: CASSLAKETQYF.

The table lists this clone with a few counts. The J gene is TRBJ1-2, the V gene TRBV4-1, with no clear D. The CDR3 consists of 13 residues. CDR1 MGHRA and CDR2 YSYEKL come from the germline V gene. V lost 3 bases to trimming and J lost 4 bases, with 9 bases between them. CDR3 region: CASSHGMTYGYTF. CDR3 coding DNA: TGCGCCAGCAGCCACGGGATGACCTATGGCTACACCTTC.

The chain is built from TRBV10-2 and TRBJ2-5, with TRBD1 as a possible D gene (5 bases). This CDR3 is 17 amino acids long. V was trimmed by 0 bases and J by 9 bases, leaving 23 bases between them. Germline-derived CDR1 and CDR2 are WSHSY and SAAADI. CDR3 bases: TGCGCCAGCAGTGAGTCTTCTTTCAGACAGCCAAGAGAAGCCCAGTACTTC. Its protein product is CASSESSFRQPREAQYF.

The chain couples TRBV19 to TRBJ1-3; possible D gene TRBD1, 6 bases. This CDR3 region has 15 residues. In germline, CDR1 is LNHDA, CDR2 SQIVND (reference sequence). V lost 4 bases, J lost 2 bases, and 12 bases lay in between. The CDR3 loop is CASSTEGHPGNTIYF. For the CDR3, the DNA is TGTGCCAGTAGTACTGAGGGACATCCTGGAAACACCATATATTTT.

This clone was seen only once. The CDR3 reads CASSWEGNTDTQYF. The CDR3 coding sequence is TGTGCCAGCAGCTGGGAGGGCAACACAGATACGCAGTATTTT. The gene calls are TRBV13 and TRBJ2-3; 7 nucleotides line up with TRBD2. The CDR3 is made up of 14 amino acids. V shed 4 bases, J shed 2 bases, and the junction held 3 bases outside the gene matches. CDR1 PRHDT and CDR2 FYEKMQ come from the germline V gene (reference sequence).

The J gene is TRBJ2-5, the V gene TRBV11-2; D might be TRBD2 (6 bases). V lost 2 bases and J 4 bases, leaving 11 bases between the germline ends. The germline V gene has CDR1 SGHAT and CDR2 FQNNGV. This CDR3 is 14 amino acids long. The DNA of the CDR3 is TGTGCCAGCAGCTTATCCCCTAGCGTAGAGACCCAGTACTTC. It translates to CASSLSPSVETQYF. Complete variable domain (other parts from reference TRBV11-2 and TRBJ2-5): EAGVAQSPRYKIIEKRQSVAFWCNPISGHATLYWYQQILGQGPKLLIQFQNNGVVDDSQLPKDRFSAERLKGVDSTLKIQPAKLEDSAVYLCASSLSPSVETQYFGPGTRLLVL.

V usage is TRBV4-3 and J usage is TRBJ2-3; the D gene is possibly TRBD2 (6 bases). V dropped 0 bases and J dropped 2 bases, with 15 bases sitting between them. Germline V gene sequence: CDR1 LGHNA, CDR2 YSLEER. The CDR3 loop spans 17 amino acids. CDR3 sequence: CASSQDWGEELTDTQYF. For the CDR3, the DNA is TGCGCCAGCAGCCAAGATTGGGGGGAAGAACTCACAGATACGCAGTATTTT.

This clone came up a few times. This sequence joins TRBV30 and TRBJ1-3; D call uncertain. This CDR3 has 12 amino acids. Germline CDR1 is GTSNPN and CDR2 is SVGIG (reference sequence). V shed 0 bases and J shed 7 bases, with 7 bases lying between them. The DNA for the CDR3 is TGTGCCTGGAGTGTACCCGGTAACACCATATATTTT. It specifies CAWSVPGNTIYF.

This clone was detected a few times. The chain is built from TRBV9 and TRBJ1-6; D might be TRBD1 (5 bases). Trimming left V 0 bases short and J 4 bases short, with 5 bases between. Germline assignment: CDR1 SGDLS and CDR2 YYNGEE. This CDR3 is built from 14 residues. Here the CDR3 reads CASSVGQYNSPLHF. The CDR3 DNA reads TGTGCCAGCAGCGTAGGACAGTATAATTCACCCCTCCACTTT.

The chain carries TRBV7-8 and TRBJ1-5, with unresolved D. In germline, CDR1 is SGHVS, CDR2 FQNEAQ. V was shortened by 1 base and J by 1 base, with 11 bases between the two germline ends. This CDR3 is built from 16 residues. The CDR3 loop reads CASSLDWIRSNQPQHF. The CDR3 DNA follows: TGTGCCAGCAGCTTAGATTGGATCAGGAGCAATCAGCCCCAGCATTTT. Using reference TRBV7-8 and TRBJ1-5 for the parts outside the CDR3, the full variable domain is GAGVSQSPRYKVAKRGQDVALRCDPISGHVSLFWYQQALGQGPEFLTYFQNEAQLDKSGLPSDRFFAERPEGSVSTLKIQRTQQEDSAVYLCASSLDWIRSNQPQHFGDGTRLSIL.

V usage is TRBV5-1 and J usage is TRBJ2-7; no firm D call. In germline, CDR1 is SGHRS, CDR2 YFSETQ. V was trimmed by 4 bases and J by 2 bases, leaving 13 bases between them. The CDR3 runs 14 residues. Written as DNA, the CDR3 is TGCGCCAGCAGCCCAACCGGGTCTCCCTACGAGCAGTACTTC. Its translation is CASSPTGSPYEQYF.

This sequence joins TRBV9 and TRBJ1-1, with D possibly being TRBD1 (6 bases). CDR1 is SGDLS, CDR2 YYNGEE, per germline. The CDR3 runs 15 residues. The V end lost 3 bases, the J end lost 4 bases, and 16 bases lay between the germline ends. DNA of the CDR3: TGTGCCAGCAGCGCGCCCCAGGGGTATGGCACTGAAGCTTTCTTT. It yields the protein CASSAPQGYGTEAFF.